This TCR beta chain was sequenced during a study of STAT3 mutations in large granular lymphocyte leukemia. Whole-study results and caveats: At least one immunodominant TCR beta clonotype appeared in every T-cell large granular lymphocyte leukemia patient.

Only in-frame clones appear in the TCRdb table, and some are missing; sequencing was by immunoSEQ multiplex PCR. The data contain about 16,000 clones, around four fifths of them seen just once; the ten biggest clones take up about 9%. A remark on this clone: What it binds is not known.

V was cut by 5 bases and J by 1 base, with 14 bases left in between. The V gene's germline CDR1 is MDHEN and CDR2 SYDVKM. CDR3 length: 15 residues. V usage is TRBV28 and J usage is TRBJ1-1; D is possibly TRBD1 (6 bases). The receptor's source is a man aged 50 or older with T-cell large granular lymphocyte leukemia. Some clones in this sample may be carry-over from other donors' samples. The sample taken for sequencing was peripheral blood mononuclear cells. The CDR3, as DNA: TGTGCCAGCAGTGCCCCACAGGGACGGAACACTGAAGCTTTCTTT. This encodes CASSAPQGRNTEAFF. The complete variable domain, with remaining parts taken from reference TRBV28 and TRBJ1-1, reads DVKVTQSSRYLVKRTGEKVFLECVQDMDHENMFWYRQDPGLGLRLIYFSYDVKMKEKGDIPEGYSVSREKKERFSLILESASTNQTSMYLCASSAPQGRNTEAFFGQGTRLTVV.